The clone carrying this T cell receptor (beta chain) was found a few times. The antigen remains undetermined. Healthy Caucasian individuals made up all the donors. This record comes from a study of identical twins. TCRdb itself ran the 5' RACE reads through MiXCR, one entry per CDR3 protein. There are hundreds of thousands of distinct CDR3 sequences in the sample; 9% to 15% occur only once, and under 2% lies in the top ten. General study results and limits: Shared out-of-frame alpha sequences (those common to twins) showed excess low generation probability. Sequences that were beta out-of-frame showed weaker excess twin sharing.

V was cut by 7 bases and J by 11 bases, with 14 bases left in between. The length of the CDR3 is 12 residues. The sample was also linked to a second study, of yellow fever vaccine responses in identical twins.

The receptor was isolated from a woman younger than 30 in good health. The sequencing sample was made of PBMCs. This sequence joins TRBV12-3 or TRBV12-4 and TRBJ2-2; D uncertain. CDR3 amino acids: CASTLGVVELFF. Here the CDR3 DNA reads TGTGCCAGCACCTTAGGAGTGGTAGAGCTGTTTTTT.